This T cell receptor beta chain derives from a study of blood T cell repertoires in COVID-19. Original data processing: The assay estimated nucleated cells by amplifying reference gene primers. TCRdb's table, derived via immunoSEQ multiplex PCR, lists solely in-frame clones and lacks some. That table furnishes V, J and clone size, whereas the DNA furnished D and trimming. The sample carries roughly 97,000 clones, about 89% recorded once. Germline assignment: CDR1 LGHNA and CDR2 YNFKEQ. The CDR3 length is 17 residues. V was clipped by 1 base and J by 2 bases; unmatched bases: 7. The clonotype comes from a human donor in a cohort sampled during active COVID-19. The chain carries TRBV4-2 and TRBJ2-2; 7 bases match TRBD1. The sequenced material came from peripheral blood. CDR3 DNA: TGTGCCAGCAGCCAAGCCGGGGCAGGGGGTAACACCGGGGAGCTGTTTTTT. Protein product: CASSQAGAGGNTGELFF.